This TCR beta chain stems from a study of T cell repertoires in MIS-A myocarditis. The CDR3 runs 15 residues. CDR1 is LNHDA and CDR2 is SQIVND in the germline V gene (reference sequence). V dropped 3 bases and J dropped 0; count of bases not matched to a gene: 3. Sequencing was performed with immunoSEQ multiplex PCR; in TCRdb, only in-frame clones are kept and a portion is missing. The table lists approximately 7,100 clones, about 81% of them singletons. The material sequenced was right inferior lung lobe tissue obtained at autopsy. The receptor's source is a man between 18 and 35 years old with fulminant myocarditis from multisystem inflammatory syndrome in adults (MIS-A) after COVID-19. The chain uses TRBV19 and TRBJ2-7; 9 bases align to TRBD1. This CDR3 is CASSIGDRDSYEQYF. CDR3 DNA sequence: TGTGCCAGTAGTATTGGGGACAGGGACTCCTACGAGCAGTACTTC. The full variable domain, with the rest looked up from reference TRBV19 and TRBJ2-7, is DGGITQSPKYLFRKEGQNVTLSCEQNLNHDAMYWYRQDPGQGLRLIYYSQIVNDFQKGDIAEGYSVSREKKESFPLTVTSAQKNPTAFYLCASSIGDRDSYEQYFGPGTRLTVT.